What follows describes a single TCR beta chain. This sample stems from a study of T cell responses to AZD1222 COVID-19 vaccine. V lost 8 bases to trimming and J lost 6 bases, with 19 bases between them. Germline V gives CDR1 MDHEN, CDR2 SYDVKM. This CDR3 has 14 residues. Libraries were prepared by immunoSEQ multiplex PCR; TCRdb keeps only in-frame clonotypes and omits some of them. This sample has some 150,000 clones, with roughly nine tenths found just once. The rearrangement links TRBV28 to TRBJ1-2; no firm D call. This TCR derives from an adult in good health. The sequenced sample was peripheral blood, obtained on day 0 of MenACWY control vaccination. CDR3 amino acids: CASSPLEEFDGYTF. In DNA form, the CDR3 reads TGTGCCAGCTCCCCCCTCGAGGAATTTGATGGCTACACCTTC.